These 27 T cell receptor beta chains originate from one sample sequenced in a study of beta chain features in type 1 diabetes. Of the isolated RNA, all was reverse transcribed, and so the sequenced material was expressed TCRB transcripts. The table came from immunoSEQ multiplex PCR; TCRdb's copy has only in-frame clones and leaves some out. The sample records under 90,000 clones, 30% to 40% being singletons. The sample taken for sequencing was stem cell memory CD4+ T cells from blood. Every receptor here comes from a woman younger than 35 in good health.

CDR3 amino acids: CASGPDNTQYF. CDR3 bases: TGTGCCAGCGGGCCGGATAATACGCAGTATTTT. This chain joins TRBV2 and TRBJ2-3, with no clear D. The CDR3 is 11 residues long. Trimming shortened V by 8 bases and J by 7 bases, and 10 bases separated the two germline ends. Germline V gives CDR1 SNHLY, CDR2 FYNNEI.

For this clone: A junction end diverges from the germline sequence, so it may reflect a read error. The chain links TRBV6-5 to TRBJ2-1; D is perhaps TRBD1 or TRBD2 (6 bases each). CDR1 is MNHEY, CDR2 SVGAGI, per germline. This CDR3 has 13 amino acids. In DNA, the CDR3 is TGTGCCAGCAGATACTCGGGGGCAAAGGAGCAGTTCTTC. It codes for CASRYSGAKEQFF.

The J gene is TRBJ1-5, the V gene TRBV27; tentatively, D is TRBD1 (6 bases). This CDR3 has 15 residues. Trimming removed 6 bases at V and 2 bases at J, with 14 bases between. CDR1 MNHEY and CDR2 SMNVEV come from the germline V gene (reference sequence). CDR3 region: CASSLEGGGNQPQHF. In nucleotides, the CDR3 is TGTGCCAGCAGCCTCGAGGGGGGGGGCAATCAGCCCCAGCATTTT.

In this sample, this clone turned up a few times. The CDR3 reads CASSKDYSSYEQYF. The CDR3 DNA is TGTGCCAGCAGCAAGGACTATAGCTCCTACGAGCAGTACTTC. V is TRBV5-4 and J is TRBJ2-7, with D tentatively TRBD2 (6 bases). Germline CDR1 SGHNT, CDR2 YYREEE (reference sequence). V gave up 4 bases and J gave up 0 bases, with 11 bases separating them. This CDR3 region has 14 residues.

This chain joins TRBV11-2 and TRBJ1-5, with D perhaps TRBD1 (6 bases). V lost 5 bases and J lost 3, with 14 bases in between. Germline CDR1 is SGHAT and CDR2 is FQNNGV. There are 15 residues in the CDR3. The CDR3 here is CASSQTAGVNQPQHF. The CDR3 DNA reads TGTGCCAGCAGCCAGACGGCAGGGGTCAATCAGCCCCAGCATTTT.

This clone was observed a few times. The chain couples TRBV7-2 to TRBJ1-4; 7 nucleotides align to TRBD1. V lost 5 bases, J lost 4 bases, and 7 bases stayed unmatched. The germline V gene encodes CDR1 SGHTA and CDR2 FQGNSA. CDR3 length equals 15 residues. CDR3 DNA sequence: TGTGCCAGCAGCCCTGGACAGGCCATTAATGAAAAACTGTTTTTT. Its translation is CASSPGQAINEKLFF.

This clone showed up just a few times. The gene calls are TRBV5-1 and TRBJ1-4; the D gene is possibly TRBD1 (5 bases). The length of the CDR3 is 17 residues. Germline assignment: CDR1 SGHRS and CDR2 YFSETQ. V was clipped by 4 bases and J by 4 bases, with 20 bases between them. DNA for the CDR3: TGCGCCAGCAGCCCGGGGGGTGCAGGGTCGGATAATGAAAAACTGTTTTTT. This translates into CASSPGGAGSDNEKLFF.

The chain is built from TRBV5-4 and TRBJ1-2; no clear D. From germline, CDR1 is SGHNT and CDR2 YYREEE (reference sequence). V dropped 0 bases and J dropped 1 base, with 7 bases sitting between them. This CDR3 contains 14 residues. CDR3 amino acids: CASSLDLLNYGYTF. CDR3 sequence (DNA): TGTGCCAGCAGCTTGGATCTCCTTAACTATGGCTACACCTTC.

The CDR3 DNA is TGTGCCAGCAGCCCTGGTTCGTCAGTCTATGAGCAGTTCTTC. Translated: CASSPGSSVYEQFF. The chain combines TRBV11-2 with TRBJ2-1; D not resolved. Germline CDR1 is SGHAT and CDR2 is FQNNGV. The CDR3 is 14 amino acids. Trimming left V 5 bases short and J 8 bases short, with 16 bases between.

V gene TRBV6-6 combines with J gene TRBJ1-2; 11 bases are a match to TRBD1. Germline trimming cut 10 bases from V and 4 bases from J; bases unmatched to any gene: 8. The germline V gene has CDR1 MNHNY and CDR2 SVGAGI (reference sequence). CDR3 length: 14 amino acids. The DNA of the CDR3 is TGTGCCATACTTAGGACAGGGGGCGGCTATGGCTACACCTTC. Its translation is CAILRTGGGYGYTF.

This clone was recorded a few times. This chain uses TRBV10-3 with TRBJ2-5; maybe TRBD2 (5 bases). This CDR3 is 13 amino acids long. CDR1 ENHRY and CDR2 SYGVKD come from the germline V gene. Trimming stripped 2 bases from V and 5 bases from J, with 9 bases between. CDR3 sequence: CAISEVSGETQYF. In DNA form, the CDR3 reads TGTGCCATCAGTGAGGTCAGCGGTGAGACCCAGTACTTC.

The chain joins TRBV19 to TRBJ2-1, with TRBD2 identical over 14 bases. The CDR3 is made up of 17 amino acids. Trimming removed 7 bases from V and 8 bases from J; junction bases left unmatched: 13. The germline V gene encodes CDR1 LNHDA and CDR2 SQIVND (reference sequence). The CDR3 spells CASTSRLAGGLGDEQFF. CDR3 sequence (DNA): TGTGCCAGTACCTCCAGACTAGCGGGAGGGCTTGGGGATGAGCAGTTCTTC.

Only a few counts were recorded for this clone. The chain is built from TRBV7-2 and TRBJ2-1, with 13 bases lining up with TRBD2. This CDR3 has 16 residues. Trimming took 2 bases from V and 14 from J; bases not matched to a gene: 12. Germline V gives CDR1 SGHTA, CDR2 FQGNSA. The DNA of the CDR3 is TGTGCCAGCAGCTTAAGGTATACTAGCGGGGGGGCCACCGAGTTCTTC. Encoded protein: CASSLRYTSGGATEFF.

This clone was counted a few times. The genes are TRBV7-2 and TRBJ1-2; 7 positions match TRBD1. Germline V gives CDR1 SGHTA, CDR2 FQGNSA. The trim removed 5 bases at V and 4 bases at J, leaving 13 bases unmatched. This CDR3 comprises 16 residues. CDR3 DNA sequence: TGTGCCAGCAGCCCCGACCCGGCAGGGGGTAGCTATGGCTACACCTTC. It specifies CASSPDPAGGSYGYTF.

This clone came up a few times. The chain recombines TRBV30 with TRBJ2-3, with D possibly TRBD2 on 5 matching bases. The CDR3 totals 14 residues. V was shortened by 2 bases and J by 0 bases, with 9 bases between the two germline ends. The germline V gene has CDR1 GTSNPN and CDR2 SVGIG (reference sequence). CDR3 DNA sequence: TGTGCCTGGAGTATGGACTTTAGCACAGATACGCAGTATTTT. Translation gives CAWSMDFSTDTQYF.

The gene calls are TRBV7-2 and TRBJ1-6; D gene unclear. Trimming removed 1 base from V and 9 bases from J, with 4 bases in between. This CDR3 contains 12 residues. CDR1 and CDR2 from the germline V gene are SGHTA and FQGNSA. This chain's CDR3 is CASSLVSSPLHF. In DNA form, the CDR3 reads TGTGCCAGCAGCTTAGTGAGTTCACCCCTCCACTTT.

V gene TRBV19 combines with J gene TRBJ2-5, with 11 bases identical to TRBD2. This CDR3 region has 15 residues. In germline, CDR1 is LNHDA, CDR2 SQIVND (reference sequence). Trimming cost V 8 bases and J 5 bases; bases outside gene matches: 10. This chain's CDR3 is CASRSSGGPRETQYF. The CDR3, as DNA: TGTGCCAGTCGTTCTAGCGGGGGGCCACGGGAGACCCAGTACTTC.

This chain uses TRBV2 with TRBJ2-7; TRBD1 matches 7 bases. This CDR3 spans 14 amino acids. Trimming at V came to 8 bases and at J to 2 bases, leaving 9 bases not matched to a gene. Germline-derived CDR1 and CDR2 are SNHLY and FYNNEI. CDR3 bases: TGTGCCAGCGGCCAGGGGGTACAGACCTACGAGCAGTACTTC. Translation: CASGQGVQTYEQYF. The full variable domain, its missing parts supplied by reference TRBV2 and TRBJ2-7, is EPEVTQTPSHQVTQMGQEVILRCVPISNHLYFYWYRQILGQKVEFLVSFYNNEISEKSEIFDDQFSVERPDGSNFTLKIRSTKLEDSAMYFCASGQGVQTYEQYFGPGTRLTVT.

This clone was counted between two and nine times. The gene calls are TRBV25-1 and TRBJ2-2; 7 bases are shared with TRBD1. The CDR3 length is 14 residues. Trimming cost V 4 bases and J 6 bases; bases outside gene matches: 5. Per germline, CDR1 MGHDK and CDR2 SYGVNS. The CDR3 is CASSGQGLAGELFF. The CDR3 coding sequence is TGTGCCAGCAGTGGACAGGGTCTGGCCGGGGAGCTGTTTTTT.

The sample holds a few counts of this clone. CDR3 DNA sequence: TGTGCCTGGGGGACCCGACAGGGTTGGGACCGTCGGAACACTGAAGCTTTCTTT. It translates to CAWGTRQGWDRRNTEAFF. This rearrangement joins TRBV30 to TRBJ1-1, with TRBD1 matching 7 bases. CDR1 and CDR2 (germline): GTSNPN, SVGIG (reference sequence). The J segment lost 1 base and the V segment lost 5 bases, leaving 19 bases of the junction unmatched. The CDR3 length is 18 residues.

As to this clone: A junction boundary mismatches the germline segment, possibly from a read error. The V gene is TRBV7-7, the J gene TRBJ2-2; 7 bases map to TRBD1. Per germline, CDR1 SSHAT and CDR2 FNYEAQ (reference sequence). The CDR3 covers 15 residues. CDR3 region: CASSRTGRDTGELFF. The DNA for the CDR3 is TGTGCTAGCAGTAGGACAGGCCGGGACACCGGGGAGCTGTTTTTT.

This clone was seen once. The J gene is TRBJ2-2, the V gene TRBV4-2; TRBD2 aligns across 8 bases. The CDR3 runs to 17 residues. Losses at the gene ends were 4 bases for V and 2 bases for J; bases not matched to a gene: 9. Germline CDR1 LGHNA, CDR2 YNFKEQ. In DNA form, the CDR3 reads TGTGCCAGCAGCCCGGGGAGCGGGGGAACCAACACCGGGGAGCTGTTTTTT. This sequence encodes CASSPGSGGTNTGELFF.

This clone was seen a single time. The V gene is TRBV5-1, the J gene TRBJ2-3, with 13 bases matching TRBD2. The CDR3 has 17 residues. The J segment lost 6 bases and the V segment lost 3 bases, leaving 10 bases of the junction unmatched. Germline CDR1 SGHRS, CDR2 YFSETQ. The CDR3: CASSSNPTSGGIDTQYF. For the CDR3, the DNA is TGCGCCAGCAGCTCGAACCCGACTAGCGGGGGGATTGATACGCAGTATTTT. Filled out from reference TRBV5-1 and TRBJ2-3, the complete variable domain reads KAGVTQTPRYLIKTRGQQVTLSCSPISGHRSVSWYQQTPGQGLQFLFEYFSETQRNKGNFPGRFSGRQFSNSRSEMNVSTLELGDSALYLCASSSNPTSGGIDTQYFGPGTRLTVL.

In this sample, this clone turned up a few times. CDR3 amino acids: CASRISGGPTDTQYF. The CDR3, as DNA: TGCGCCAGCAGGATTAGCGGCGGGCCCACAGATACGCAGTATTTT. V usage is TRBV10-2 and J usage is TRBJ2-3; TRBD2 is a possible D gene (6 bases). This CDR3 has 15 amino acids. Germline CDR1 and CDR2: WSHSY and SAAADI. The V end was cut by 6 bases, the J end by 2 bases, with 15 bases between.

The chain employs TRBV5-4 and TRBJ2-3; a possible D gene is TRBD2 (6 bases). Trimming pared 2 bases from V and 1 base from J, leaving 11 bases between. Germline V gene lookup returns CDR1 SGHNT and CDR2 YYREEE (reference sequence). The length of the CDR3 is 15 residues. CDR3 sequence (DNA): TGTGCCAGCAGCTTCGGGGGTCTAGGCACAGATACGCAGTATTTT. This codes for CASSFGGLGTDTQYF.

The J gene is TRBJ1-2, the V gene TRBV9, with 8 bases identical to TRBD1. Germline CDR1 SGDLS, CDR2 YYNGEE. V was clipped by 0 bases and J by 8 bases; unmatched bases: 6. CDR3 length: 14 residues. CDR3: CASSVGGQGGGYTF. Written as DNA, the CDR3 is TGTGCCAGCAGCGTAGGAGGACAGGGTGGCGGCTACACCTTC.

The chain couples TRBV4-2 to TRBJ1-6; 8 positions match TRBD1. The germline CDR1 and CDR2 sequences are LGHNA and YNFKEQ. This CDR3 comprises 15 residues. The trim removed 0 bases at V and 7 bases at J, leaving 2 bases unmatched. The CDR3 region has the DNA TGTGCCAGCAGCCAAGAGACAGGGGAGAATTCACCCCTCCACTTT. Translating gives CASSQETGENSPLHF.